By share, the clone carrying this T cell receptor beta chain ranks as medium-sized. TCRdb reprocessed the RT-PCR reads with MiXCR, giving one entry per CDR3 protein. Altogether roughly 2,000 distinct CDR3 sequences are present, 14% being singletons, with the ten largest covering roughly 12%. This sample was included in a study of patients and donors after allogeneic stem cell transplantation. Germline-derived CDR1 and CDR2 are SGHKS and YYEKEE (reference sequence). V was trimmed by 4 bases and J by 5 bases, leaving 16 bases between them. This CDR3 contains 15 residues. Source material: blood, either unsorted or a sorted T cell fraction (not recorded which). The receptor was derived from a human donor who was either an allogeneic HSCT recipient or a stem cell or donor lymphocyte infusion donor (not recorded which). It is not recorded whose cells these are; they may come from a transplant donor. The rearrangement links TRBV5-5 to TRBJ1-5; maybe TRBD1 (5 bases). The CDR3 DNA follows: TGTGCCAGCAGCCCCGGGACGACCCGGGATCAGCCCCAGCATTTT. Its protein product is CASSPGTTRDQPQHF.